This T cell receptor (beta chain) was retrieved from a study of early T cells in non-severe SARS-CoV-2 infection. Overall study context: Sequenced material consisted of bulk RNA (from unsorted whole blood), and chains were unpaired.

CDR1 SQVTM and CDR2 ANQGSEA come from the germline V gene. V trimming: 4 bases; J trimming: 2 bases; junction bases outside the gene matches: 2. This CDR3 spans 13 amino acids. Individual cDNA molecules each received unique molecular identifiers attached to them. TCRdb independently ran MiXCR on the 5' RACE reads; one entry per CDR3 protein. The table includes tens of thousands of distinct CDR3 sequences, more than 9% detected once. This clonotype has more than one count but fewer than ten. Sequencing input: whole blood. The chain has TRBV29-1 and TRBJ2-7; 10 bases align to TRBD2. This TCR came from an adult who was a healthcare worker with PCR-confirmed SARS-CoV-2 infection or an uninfected control (not recorded which). CDR3 region: CSVVLAGTYEQYF. CDR3 sequence (DNA): TGCAGCGTTGTACTAGCGGGGACCTACGAGCAGTACTTC.